Following are 9 T cell receptor beta chains from one sample sequenced in a study of blood T cells in healthy people across ages (dated by TCRdb to 2014 to 2015). Library preparation employed 5' RACE. Sequencing instrument: Illumina HiSeq 2500. A second PCR of 7 to 11 cycles was performed with a sample-barcoded 5' primer and a J-beta primer mix. TCRdb itself trimmed the public reads at Q25 with fastp, ran MiXCR and retained productive beta chains. Each CDR3 protein gets just one entry, which takes the most common genes and DNA from the rows behind it. The sample contains 630,000 or so distinct CDR3 sequences, around 32% of them found a single time. The ten largest clonotypes hold approximately 15% of the sample. Sequences were obtained from blood. Receptors were obtained from a woman aged 80 or over in good health. Donor details come from another sample of the same person, matched by shared clones.

The table lists this clonotype with a count of one. The V and J genes are TRBV12-3 or TRBV12-4 and TRBJ2-7; 8 bases line up with TRBD2. J lost 5 bases, V lost 6 bases, and 9 bases had no gene match. The CDR3 consists of 14 residues. CDR3 residues: CASRRSGAYHEQYF. CDR3 bases: TGTGCCAGCAGACGTAGCGGGGCGTACCACGAGCAGTACTTC.

This clonotype was observed at least ten times. CDR3 protein: CSVKPAGFFTEAFF. The CDR3 coding sequence is TGCAGCGTCAAACCGGCGGGGTTTTTCACTGAAGCTTTCTTT. The V call is TRBV29-1, the J call TRBJ1-1; no firm D call. CDR3 length equals 14 residues. Trimming shortened V by 6 bases and J by 4 bases, and 18 bases separated the two germline ends. Germline values: CDR1 SQVTM, CDR2 ANQGSEA.

Ten or more counts support this clonotype. The genes are TRBV20-1 and TRBJ2-7, with D tentatively TRBD2 (6 bases). The V and J ends lost 0 bases and 1 base respectively, with 10 bases between them. The length of the CDR3 is 14 residues. Germline CDR1 and CDR2: DFQATT and SNEGSKA (reference sequence). DNA for the CDR3: TGCAGTGCTAGAGATCTAGCGAATTCCTACGAGCAGTACTTC. It encodes CSARDLANSYEQYF.

At least ten counts were recorded for this clonotype. The chain has TRBV5-1 and TRBJ2-5, with a tentative D call TRBD1 (6 bases). Trimming shortened V by 5 bases and J by 4 bases, and 12 bases separated the two germline ends. The V gene's germline CDR1 is SGHRS and CDR2 YFSETQ. This CDR3 is 13 amino acids long. CDR3 DNA: TGCGCCAGCAGGACCACAGGGTCAGAGACCCAGTACTTC. Its protein is CASRTTGSETQYF.

The V gene is TRBV5-1, the J gene TRBJ2-3, with TRBD1 as a possible D gene (6 bases). The CDR3 contains 14 residues. Germline V gene lookup returns CDR1 SGHRS and CDR2 YFSETQ. The germline V and J ends were trimmed by 1 base and 6 bases, with 12 bases remaining between them. The CDR3 coding sequence is TGCGCCAGCAGCTTGATTCCAGGGGCCGATACGCAGTATTTT. Encoded protein: CASSLIPGADTQYF. Together with reference TRBV5-1 and TRBJ2-3, the CDR3 gives the full variable domain: KAGVTQTPRYLIKTRGQQVTLSCSPISGHRSVSWYQQTPGQGLQFLFEYFSETQRNKGNFPGRFSGRQFSNSRSEMNVSTLELGDSALYLCASSLIPGADTQYFGPGTRLTVL.

This clonotype was seen at least ten times. The genes are TRBV12-3 or TRBV12-4 and TRBJ2-7, with 9 positions matching TRBD1. J was trimmed by 3 bases and V by 6 bases; bases with no gene match: 3. The CDR3 spans 13 residues. The CDR3 DNA reads as TGTGCCAGCAGAGGGGACAGGGACTACGAGCAGTACTTC. The encoded protein is CASRGDRDYEQYF.

CDR3 sequence: CASSLVAVAYEQYF. In DNA form, the CDR3 reads TGCGCCAGCAGCTTGGTTGCAGTCGCCTACGAGCAGTACTTC. This rearrangement joins TRBV5-1 to TRBJ2-7; unclear D gene. The germline V and J ends were trimmed by 0 bases and 2 bases, with 9 bases remaining between them. Looked up from germline, CDR1 is SGHRS and CDR2 is YFSETQ. This CDR3 is 14 amino acids long.

This chain connects TRBV5-1 to TRBJ2-1; D possibly matches TRBD1 or TRBD2 (6 bases each). The J call may not be correct, given that the DNA end is closer to TRBJ2-7. The CDR3 totals 15 residues. Germline lookup yields CDR1 SGHRS and CDR2 YFSETQ. CDR3 nucleotide sequence: TGCGCCAGCAGCTTGGAGGGGGGCCGCTGGAATGAGCAGTACTTC. Amino acid sequence: CASSLEGGRWNEQYF.

This clonotype was counted many times. The V and J genes are TRBV4-3 and TRBJ2-3; D is undetermined. V lost 0 bases and J lost 4, with 11 bases in between. CDR3 length equals 15 residues. Per germline, CDR1 LGHNA and CDR2 YSLEER. CDR3 protein: CASSQDRRAADTQYF. In nucleotides, the CDR3 is TGCGCCAGCAGCCAAGATCGTCGGGCCGCAGATACGCAGTATTTT.